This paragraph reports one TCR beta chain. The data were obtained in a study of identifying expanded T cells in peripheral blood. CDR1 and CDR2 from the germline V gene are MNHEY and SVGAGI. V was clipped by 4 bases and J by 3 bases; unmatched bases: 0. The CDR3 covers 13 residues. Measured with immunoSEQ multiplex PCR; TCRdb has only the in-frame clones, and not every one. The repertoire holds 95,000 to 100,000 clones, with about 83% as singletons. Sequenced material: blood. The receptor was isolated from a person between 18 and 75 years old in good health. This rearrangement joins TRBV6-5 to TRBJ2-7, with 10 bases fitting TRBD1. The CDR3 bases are TGTGCCAGCAGTTGGACAGGGGGCTACGAGCAGTACTTC. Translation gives CASSWTGGYEQYF.